The rows below give T cell receptor beta chains drawn from one sample of a study of response to subunit inactivated influenza vaccine. One entry per CDR3 protein results from TCRdb running MiXCR on the RT-PCR reads. This sample has under 850,000 distinct CDR3 sequences; less than 20% occur once, and the top ten carry around 9.9%. Sequenced material: PBMCs from blood, taken roughly 5 days after vaccination. These receptors all come from a man between 50 and 59 years old who received an inactivated influenza vaccine. CDR3s include the opening cysteine and the closing phenylalanine or tryptophan. The order of the fields is V gene, clone size, J gene, D gene, CDR3 DNA, CDR3 protein. A D gene is named only where the DNA matches it firmly. Clone size, where shown, is once, few, many, or a class for clones that have expanded.

v_gene: TRBV29-1; abundance: few; j_gene: TRBJ2-7; d_gene: TRBD1; CDR3nt: TGCAGCGTCTCAGGGGGCGAGATGACCTCTAGGCCATATCTAAACCCCTACGAGCAGTACTTC; CDR3aa: CSVSGGEMTSRPYLNPYEQYF
v_gene: TRBV5-1; abundance: many; j_gene: TRBJ2-1; d_gene: NA; CDR3nt: TGCGCCAGCAGCTTGGGATACGATGAGCAGTTCTTC; CDR3aa: CASSLGYDEQFF
v_gene: TRBV5-1; abundance: NA; j_gene: TRBJ1-4; d_gene: TRBD1; CDR3nt: TGCGCCAGCAGCTTCCCAGGGGGTGATGAAAAACTGTTTTTT; CDR3aa: CASSFPGGDEKLFF
v_gene: TRBV20-1; abundance: NA; j_gene: TRBJ2-7; d_gene: NA; CDR3nt: TGCAGTGCTAGAGCGTCCTCCTTGGGGGCCCCCTACGAGCAGTACTTC; CDR3aa: CSARASSLGAPYEQYF
v_gene: TRBV5-1; abundance: NA; j_gene: TRBJ1-6; d_gene: TRBD1; CDR3nt: TGCGCCAGCAGCATGACAGGGTATAATTCACCCCTCCACTTT; CDR3aa: CASSMTGYNSPLHF
v_gene: TRBV12-3/TRBV12-4; abundance: many; j_gene: TRBJ1-1; d_gene: NA; CDR3nt: TGTGCCAGCAGCTATCAGGGATTGAACACTGAAGCTTTCTTT; CDR3aa: CASSYQGLNTEAFF
v_gene: TRBV29-1; abundance: few; j_gene: TRBJ2-3; d_gene: NA; CDR3nt: TGCAGCGTTCGACTAGATGGCACAGATACGCAGTATTTT; CDR3aa: CSVRLDGTDTQYF
v_gene: TRBV2; abundance: NA; j_gene: TRBJ1-2; d_gene: NA; CDR3nt: TGTGCCAGCAGGGCCGTTTTGAACAGGGAGTATGGCTACACCTTC; CDR3aa: CASRAVLNREYGYTF
v_gene: TRBV7-2; abundance: NA; j_gene: TRBJ2-3; d_gene: NA; CDR3nt: TGTGCCAGCAGACTAGGCGGAGGCACAGATACGCAGTATTTT; CDR3aa: CASRLGGGTDTQYF
v_gene: TRBV29-1; abundance: NA; j_gene: TRBJ2-5; d_gene: NA; CDR3nt: TGCAGCGTTGGTCTAGCGCTGAAAGAGACCCAGTACTTC; CDR3aa: CSVGLALKETQYF
v_gene: TRBV7-8; abundance: NA; j_gene: TRBJ2-2; d_gene: TRBD1; CDR3nt: TGTGCCAGCAGCCACCGGGACAGGGTCACCGGGGAGCTGTTTTTT; CDR3aa: CASSHRDRVTGELFF
v_gene: TRBV20-1; abundance: NA; j_gene: TRBJ2-7; d_gene: TRBD1; CDR3nt: TGCAGTGCTAGAGATAAAGAGGGGACAGGGGGATTTTACGAGCAGTACTTC; CDR3aa: CSARDKEGTGGFYEQYF
v_gene: TRBV9; abundance: few; j_gene: TRBJ2-1; d_gene: NA; CDR3nt: TGTGCCAGCAGCCCCCCTGGCCGTCCATCAGACGAGCAGTTCTTC; CDR3aa: CASSPPGRPSDEQFF
v_gene: TRBV5-1; abundance: NA; j_gene: TRBJ1-2; d_gene: NA; CDR3nt: TGCGCCAGCAGCACGGGACCGGATAACTATGGCTACACCTTC; CDR3aa: CASSTGPDNYGYTF
v_gene: TRBV4-2; abundance: NA; j_gene: TRBJ2-7; d_gene: TRBD1; CDR3nt: TGTGCCAGCAGCCCCGGGACAGGGGTAATATACGAGCAGTACTTC; CDR3aa: CASSPGTGVIYEQYF
v_gene: TRBV27; abundance: NA; j_gene: TRBJ2-5; d_gene: TRBD2; CDR3nt: TGTGCCACCGGTCGAGCGGGAGGGGAGACCCAGTACTTC; CDR3aa: CATGRAGGETQYF